The 27 T cell receptor beta chains reported below all come from one sample, sequenced in a study of T-cell memory formation after mild COVID-19. One entry per CDR3 protein, called by TCRdb with MiXCR from the 5' RACE reads. The data hold 530,000 or so distinct CDR3 sequences, with approximately 15% observed a single time. Input material: PBMCs or a T cell subset sorted from them (not recorded which). These receptors were taken from an adult woman who had mild COVID-19 (a few samples of this study predate the infection). Cell type and time point are not known.

In the case of this clonotype: The CDR3 ends on some other residue instead of the conserved phenylalanine or tryptophan, so this is likely a read error. The chain uses TRBV5-1 and TRBJ1-2, with a weak D call TRBD1 (5 bases). Germline-derived CDR1 and CDR2 are SGHRS and YFSETQ. The CDR3 has 19 residues. The ends were cut back, 4 bases at V and 7 bases at J, with 32 bases in the middle. The CDR3 sequence: CASSPTRPGDEFLVRGYTL. The CDR3 nucleotides are TGCGCCAGCAGCCCAACTAGGCCGGGGGACGAGTTCCTGGTCCGTGGCTACACCTTA.

The rearrangement links TRBV11-2 to TRBJ2-1; 11 bases are shared with TRBD2. Trimming at V came to 8 bases and at J to 8 bases, leaving 8 bases not matched to a gene. This CDR3 region has 14 residues. The V gene's germline CDR1 is SGHAT and CDR2 FQNNGV. The CDR3: CASGHSGRGDEQFF. CDR3 nucleotide sequence: TGTGCCAGCGGGCATAGCGGGAGGGGGGATGAGCAGTTCTTC.

The chain has TRBV2 and TRBJ2-7, with 10 bases fitting TRBD2. Germline CDR1 SNHLY, CDR2 FYNNEI. The CDR3 sequence is 15 residues long. V shed 5 bases and J 2 bases; nucleotides not matched to a gene: 6. In nucleotides, the CDR3 is TGTGCCAGCAGTCCTCGGACTAGCGGAACCTACGAGCAGTACTTC. Protein: CASSPRTSGTYEQYF.

This clonotype appeared many times. The chain employs TRBV4-3 and TRBJ2-1; D may correspond to TRBD1 or TRBD2 (6 bases each). Germline lookup yields CDR1 LGHNA and CDR2 YSLEER. The CDR3 is 15 amino acids. The V end was cut by 4 bases, the J end by 7 bases, with 17 bases between. This CDR3 is CASSLVRGAPNEQFF. CDR3 sequence (DNA): TGCGCCAGCAGCCTGGTGAGGGGGGCCCCTAATGAGCAGTTCTTC.

This clonotype turned up a few times. V gene TRBV23-1 combines with J gene TRBJ2-5; the match to TRBD1 covers 7 bases. TRBV23-1 is reported as an ORF; its role is uncertain. V trimming: 3 bases; J trimming: 1 base; junction bases outside the gene matches: 17. CDR3 size: 19 residues. The CDR3 spells CASSHPTFTGVVPQETQYF. The CDR3 nucleotides read TGCGCCAGCAGTCATCCGACTTTTACAGGGGTTGTTCCCCAAGAGACCCAGTACTTC.

The rearrangement joins TRBV20-1 to TRBJ1-5; 7 bases agree with TRBD1. Germline values: CDR1 DFQATT, CDR2 SNEGSKA (reference sequence). V lost 5 bases to trimming and J lost 5 bases; unmatched junction nucleotides: 12. The CDR3 length is 15 residues. This CDR3 is CSAPSSSGGDQPQHF. In DNA, the CDR3 is TGCAGTGCTCCCTCCTCTTCAGGGGGGGATCAGCCCCAGCATTTT.

This clonotype was counted ten times or more. The V gene is TRBV11-2, the J gene TRBJ1-5; unclear D gene. V shed 3 bases and J shed 0 bases, with 12 bases lying between them. CDR1 and CDR2 from the germline V gene are SGHAT and FQNNGV. The CDR3 runs 16 residues. The CDR3 sequence: CASSLMGNPSNQPQHF. As DNA, the CDR3 is TGTGCCAGCAGCTTGATGGGAAATCCTAGCAATCAGCCCCAGCATTTT.

The chain joins TRBV18 to TRBJ2-1; 9 bases map to TRBD2. From germline, CDR1 is KGHSH and CDR2 LQKENI. Germline trimming cut 10 bases from V and 6 bases from J; bases unmatched to any gene: 10. This CDR3 has 14 amino acids. The CDR3 DNA is TGTGCCACCTCCGGTAGCGGGAGCACCAATGAGCAGTTCTTC. As protein: CATSGSGSTNEQFF. The complete variable domain, with remaining parts taken from reference TRBV18 and TRBJ2-1, reads NAGVMQNPRHLVRRRGQEARLRCSPMKGHSHVYWYRQLPEEGLKFMVYLQKENIIDESGMPKERFSAEFPKEGPSILRIQQVVRGDSAAYFCATSGSGSTNEQFFGPGTRLTVL.

The chain recombines TRBV7-2 with TRBJ2-3, with D perhaps TRBD2 (5 bases). Germline values: CDR1 SGHTA, CDR2 FQGNSA. This CDR3 has 17 amino acids. Trimming left V 0 bases short and J 0 bases short, with 13 bases between. CDR3 in amino acids: CASSLAASSLSTDTQYF. CDR3 in DNA: TGTGCCAGCAGCTTAGCGGCTAGCAGCCTAAGCACAGATACGCAGTATTTT.

This clonotype was seen a few times. This chain links TRBV5-4 with TRBJ2-2; perhaps TRBD2 as D (5 bases). V was trimmed by 4 bases and J by 4 bases, leaving 23 bases between them. Looked up from germline, CDR1 is SGHNT and CDR2 is YYREEE (reference sequence). The CDR3 covers 18 residues. CDR3 sequence: CASSARVAPRVGTGELFF. The CDR3 DNA reads as TGTGCCAGCAGCGCTAGAGTAGCGCCCCGCGTCGGCACCGGGGAGCTGTTTTTT. Full variable domain (rest looked up from reference TRBV5-4 and TRBJ2-2): ETGVTQSPTHLIKTRGQQVTLRCSSQSGHNTVSWYQQALGQGPQFIFQYYREEENGRGNFPPRFSGLQFPNYSSELNVNALELDDSALYLCASSARVAPRVGTGELFFGEGSRLTVL.

This clonotype was recorded a few times. The genes are TRBV20-1 and TRBJ2-7, with a tentative D call TRBD1 (6 bases). V lost 0 bases, J lost 4 bases, and 19 bases lay in between. This CDR3 is built from 16 residues. CDR1 and CDR2 (germline): DFQATT, SNEGSKA (reference sequence). This CDR3 reads CSARDAYRDKWYEQYF. The CDR3 DNA follows: TGCAGTGCTAGAGACGCCTACCGGGACAAATGGTACGAGCAGTACTTC.

This clonotype has a handful of counts. The rearrangement links TRBV9 to TRBJ1-6; TRBD1 might be the D (5 bases). The CDR3 spans 13 residues. Trimming stripped 0 bases from V and 7 bases from J, with 5 bases between. The germline CDR1 and CDR2 sequences are SGDLS and YYNGEE. This chain's CDR3 is CASSVGGNSPLHF. The CDR3 nucleotides read TGTGCCAGCAGCGTAGGGGGGAATTCACCCCTCCACTTT.

The chain uses TRBV20-1 and TRBJ2-2, with D tentatively TRBD1 (5 bases). V dropped 6 bases and J dropped 5 bases, with 19 bases sitting between them. Per germline, CDR1 DFQATT and CDR2 SNEGSKA (reference sequence). This CDR3 region has 15 residues. DNA for the CDR3: TGCAGTGCACAAGACAGAGTACTGCCGACCGGGGAGCTGTTTTTT. Translated, it gives CSAQDRVLPTGELFF.

V and J are TRBV5-6 and TRBJ2-7; the D is unclear. CDR1 and CDR2 (germline): SGHDT, YYEEEE. The CDR3 extends over 15 amino acids. Trimming pared 2 bases from V and 2 bases from J, leaving 14 bases between. The CDR3 region is CASSFAPKGPYEQYF. The DNA for the CDR3 is TGTGCCAGCAGCTTCGCACCAAAAGGGCCCTACGAGCAGTACTTC.

The V and J genes are TRBV5-5 and TRBJ2-1; D gene ambiguous. Germline lookup yields CDR1 SGHKS and CDR2 YYEKEE (reference sequence). This CDR3 comprises 13 residues. Trimming stripped 1 base from V and 10 bases from J, with 12 bases between. The CDR3 reads CASSLLRGGEQFF. The CDR3 coding sequence is TGTGCCAGCAGCTTGTTACGAGGCGGAGAGCAGTTCTTC. Variable domain in full (rest from reference TRBV5-5 and TRBJ2-1): DAGVTQSPTHLIKTRGQQVTLRCSPISGHKSVSWYQQVLGQGPQFIFQYYEKEERGRGNFPDRFSARQFPNYSSELNVNALLLGDSALYLCASSLLRGGEQFFGPGTRLTVL.

The J gene is TRBJ2-1, the V gene TRBV13, with TRBD2 identical over 7 bases. Germline CDR1 is PRHDT and CDR2 is FYEKMQ (reference sequence). The CDR3 has 14 amino acids. V was clipped by 9 bases and J by 5 bases; unmatched bases: 10. CDR3 sequence: CASRRVAGDNEQFF. The CDR3 nucleotides are TGTGCCAGTCGCCGGGTTGCGGGGGACAATGAGCAGTTCTTC.

V and J are TRBV18 and TRBJ1-1, with D tentatively TRBD1 (5 bases). The germline V and J ends were trimmed by 3 bases and 0 bases, with 11 bases remaining between them. The length of the CDR3 is 15 residues. Germline V CDR1 and CDR2: KGHSH, LQKENI. CDR3 amino acids: CASSPKGIMNTEAFF. In DNA, the CDR3 is TGTGCCAGCTCACCCAAGGGGATCATGAACACTGAAGCTTTCTTT.

A few counts support this clonotype. The V call is TRBV24-1, the J call TRBJ2-1; 14 nucleotides align to TRBD2. The CDR3 extends over 19 amino acids. Germline CDR1 reads KGHDR; CDR2 reads SFDVKD. Germline trimming cut 3 bases from V and 4 bases from J; bases unmatched to any gene: 10. DNA for the CDR3: TGTGCCACCAGTGATACCGGGACTAGCGGGAGAGTAGAGTACAATGAGCAGTTCTTC. It translates to CATSDTGTSGRVEYNEQFF.

This clonotype was observed a few times. This chain links TRBV18 with TRBJ1-1; 8 bases align to TRBD1. The CDR3 is 16 amino acids. V lost 2 bases to trimming and J lost 4 bases; unmatched junction nucleotides: 9. CDR1 and CDR2 (germline): KGHSH, LQKENI. Here the CDR3 DNA reads TGTGCCAGCTCACCAACGTTAACAGGGGGTGGCACTGAAGCTTTCTTT. Translating it yields CASSPTLTGGGTEAFF.

The V gene is TRBV12-3 or TRBV12-4, the J gene TRBJ1-3; TRBD1 matches at 10 bases. Unmatched junction bases numbered 9, after V lost 6 bases and J lost 4 bases. The CDR3 length is 16 residues. CDR3 in amino acids: CASRPSGTGVGNTIYF. In DNA, the CDR3 is TGTGCCAGCAGACCGTCCGGGACAGGGGTCGGAAACACCATATATTTT.

This clonotype was seen a handful of times. V is TRBV24-1 and J is TRBJ2-5; D is uncertain. The CDR3 is 11 amino acids. The germline V gene encodes CDR1 KGHDR and CDR2 SFDVKD. Trimming pared 0 bases from V and 5 bases from J, leaving 0 bases between. Here the CDR3 reads CATSDLETQYF. The CDR3 coding sequence is TGTGCCACCAGTGATTTGGAGACCCAGTACTTC.

This clonotype appeared many times. The chain employs TRBV2 and TRBJ2-7; D not certain. The germline V and J ends were trimmed by 5 bases and 2 bases, with 10 bases remaining between them. The germline V gene encodes CDR1 SNHLY and CDR2 FYNNEI. The CDR3 is 13 residues long. The chain's CDR3 is CASSIVVAYEQYF. CDR3 sequence (DNA): TGTGCCAGCAGTATTGTGGTGGCCTACGAGCAGTACTTC. Together with reference TRBV2 and TRBJ2-7, the CDR3 gives the full variable domain: EPEVTQTPSHQVTQMGQEVILRCVPISNHLYFYWYRQILGQKVEFLVSFYNNEISEKSEIFDDQFSVERPDGSNFTLKIRSTKLEDSAMYFCASSIVVAYEQYFGPGTRLTVT.

The CDR3 region is CSARSASGRRNEQFF. CDR3 coding DNA: TGCAGTGCTAGATCGGCTAGCGGGAGGAGGAATGAGCAGTTCTTC. J is TRBJ2-1 and V is TRBV20-1; 11 bases agree with TRBD2. Trimming removed 2 bases from V and 7 bases from J; junction bases left unmatched: 7. This CDR3 is built from 15 residues. Germline V gives CDR1 DFQATT, CDR2 SNEGSKA (reference sequence).

The chain couples TRBV25-1 to TRBJ2-3; 7 bases fit TRBD1. CDR1 is MGHDK and CDR2 is SYGVNS in the germline V gene. The length of the CDR3 is 16 residues. The trim removed 8 bases at V and 7 bases at J, leaving 18 bases unmatched. The chain's CDR3 is CASSEVGTETQNTQYF. CDR3 DNA sequence: TGTGCCAGCTCCGAGGTGGGGACAGAAACACAGAATACGCAGTATTTT.

This rearrangement joins TRBV6-4 to TRBJ2-1; 8 positions match TRBD2. Losses at the gene ends were 5 bases for V and 8 bases for J; bases not matched to a gene: 11. The CDR3 extends over 15 amino acids. The germline V gene encodes CDR1 MRHNA and CDR2 SNTAGT. The CDR3 protein is CASSSLAGRVDEQFF. CDR3 in DNA: TGTGCCAGCAGTTCATTAGCGGGAAGGGTTGATGAGCAGTTCTTC.

This clonotype was detected only a few times. The chain is built from TRBV7-6 and TRBJ2-1, with TRBD2 matching 7 bases. V was pared by 5 bases and J by 2 bases, with 12 bases of the junction left unmatched. The germline gives CDR1 SGHVS, CDR2 FNYEAQ. CDR3 length: 17 residues. The CDR3 reads CASSPPGAGVAYNEQFF. The CDR3 DNA reads as TGTGCCAGCAGCCCTCCTGGGGCGGGAGTGGCCTACAATGAGCAGTTCTTC.

The rearrangement links TRBV7-9 to TRBJ1-4, with D tentatively TRBD1 (5 bases). The CDR3 runs 15 residues. CDR1 and CDR2 (germline): SEHNR, FQNEAQ (reference sequence). Trimming stripped 1 base from V and 6 bases from J, with 12 bases between. The DNA of the CDR3 is TGTGCCAGCAGCTTAGTGGGGGAGGCGGATGAAAAACTGTTTTTT. It codes for CASSLVGEADEKLFF.